The source of this T cell receptor beta chain is a study of blood T cell repertoires in COVID-19. The overall study: Samples came from the United States, Italy and Spain, spanning acute and convalescent COVID-19. T cells, B-cell-depleted T cells, or PBMCs supplied cDNA or gDNA.

This CDR3 is 14 amino acids long. V was pared by 5 bases and J by 5 bases, with 15 bases between. Germline V lookup: CDR1 SGHAT, CDR2 FQNNGV. In the original analysis: Estimated nucleated cell counts came from reference gene primer amplification. Profiled with immunoSEQ multiplex PCR; TCRdb holds only in-frame clones, not every one. The V and J calls and the clone size are those of that table, but D and trimming were determined from the DNA. The sample yields 200,000 to 300,000 clones, 60% to 75% seen once. The sequence derives from a woman of 80 years or more with acute or convalescent COVID-19. The sequencing input was peripheral blood. The V call is TRBV11-2, the J call TRBJ1-1, with a weak D call TRBD1 (6 bases). CDR3 loop: CASSPLGGRTEAFF. CDR3 sequence (DNA): TGTGCCAGCAGCCCCCTGGGGGGGCGGACTGAAGCTTTCTTT.